Following are 17 T cell receptor beta chains from one sample sequenced in a study of cytomegalovirus exposure and HLA in healthy donors. It was with 60 Vbeta and 13 Jbeta primers that the PCR ran. Clones were read by immunoSEQ multiplex PCR, and TCRdb kept only the in-frame ones, dropping some. The table includes 150,000 to 200,000 clones, about 77% detected once. The sequencing input was PBMCs. These receptors were taken from a woman under 40 in good health and CMV-seropositive.

V usage is TRBV25-1 and J usage is TRBJ2-2; 11 positions agree with TRBD2. Germline V gives CDR1 MGHDK, CDR2 SYGVNS. V lost 7 bases, J lost 1 base, and 2 bases stayed unmatched. The CDR3 length is 15 residues. The CDR3 DNA reads TGTGCCAGCACGGGGACTAGCGGGAACACCGGGGAGCTGTTTTTT. As protein: CASTGTSGNTGELFF.

A single count supports this clone. The chain combines TRBV4-3 with TRBJ2-1; D not certain. Per the germline V gene, CDR1 is LGHNA and CDR2 is YSLEER. The CDR3 spans 15 residues. V lost 0 bases and J lost 8, with 14 bases in between. The CDR3 nucleotides read TGCGCCAGCAGCCAAGAGCGGCGGAGAACATATGAGCAGTTCTTC. It encodes CASSQERRRTYEQFF.

The CDR3 nucleotides read TGTGCCAGCAAGGAGTCGAGCAGGGAGAACACTGAAGCTTTCTTT. Translation: CASKESSRENTEAFF. The chain carries TRBV11-2 and TRBJ1-1, with a possible D match to TRBD1 (5 bases). The CDR3 is 15 amino acids. In germline, CDR1 is SGHAT, CDR2 FQNNGV. With 7 bases removed from V and 1 base from J, the gap between germline ends came to 16 bases.

This chain joins TRBV13 and TRBJ2-4; 9 nucleotides align to TRBD1. Trimming at V came to 5 bases and at J to 10 bases, leaving 12 bases not matched to a gene. CDR1 is PRHDT, CDR2 FYEKMQ, per germline (reference sequence). This CDR3 region has 15 residues. This chain's CDR3 is CASSPKTGGVKIQYF. CDR3 DNA: TGTGCCAGCAGCCCGAAGACAGGGGGTGTGAAAATTCAGTACTTC. The variable domain in full, with the rest retrieved from reference TRBV13 and TRBJ2-4, is AAGVIQSPRHLIKEKRETATLKCYPIPRHDTVYWYQQGPGQDPQFLISFYEKMQSDKGSIPDRFSAQQFSDYHSELNMSSLELGDSALYFCASSPKTGGVKIQYFGAGTRLSVL.

In this sample, this clone turned up a few times. V gene TRBV6-4 combines with J gene TRBJ2-1; TRBD2 is a possible D gene (5 bases). Germline V gene lookup returns CDR1 MRHNA and CDR2 SNTAGT. CDR3 length: 14 residues. The V end was cut by 7 bases, the J end by 2 bases, with 12 bases between. CDR3 residues: CASTLATPYNEQFF. The CDR3 DNA sequence: TGTGCCAGCACTCTAGCCACCCCCTACAATGAGCAGTTCTTC.

A single count supports this clone. The V gene is TRBV15, the J gene TRBJ1-1; perhaps TRBD1 as D (5 bases). The V gene lost 5 bases and the J gene lost 4 bases, with 11 bases spanning the gap. The germline CDR1 and CDR2 sequences are LNHNV and YYDKDF (reference sequence). The CDR3 is 13 residues long. CDR3: CATSAGLRTEAFF. CDR3 sequence (DNA): TGTGCCACCAGCGCAGGGCTTCGCACTGAAGCTTTCTTT.

This chain links TRBV6-5 with TRBJ1-2; D not resolved. V lost 8 bases, J lost 7 bases, and 8 bases lay in between. This CDR3 has 10 amino acids. Germline V gives CDR1 MNHEY, CDR2 SVGAGI. The CDR3 DNA reads TGTGCCAGCTGGTCAGGTGGCTACACCTTC. Translation: CASWSGGYTF.

This clone is a singleton in its sample. This rearrangement joins TRBV28 to TRBJ1-5; 9 bases agree with TRBD1. J was trimmed by 3 bases and V by 7 bases; bases with no gene match: 10. The CDR3 length is 16 residues. CDR1 is MDHEN, CDR2 SYDVKM, per germline. The DNA for the CDR3 is TGTGCCAGCACCCCCGTAGGACAGGGGCTCAATCAGCCCCAGCATTTT. This gives the protein CASTPVGQGLNQPQHF.

The chain has TRBV6-1 and TRBJ2-3; tentatively, D is TRBD2 (6 bases). Trimming stripped 3 bases from V and 3 bases from J, with 16 bases between. This CDR3 contains 16 residues. The germline V gene encodes CDR1 MNHNS and CDR2 SASEGT. The CDR3 protein is CASSERGPPVTDTQYF. The CDR3 nucleotides are TGTGCCAGCAGTGAGCGGGGACCCCCCGTAACAGATACGCAGTATTTT.

This chain joins TRBV7-6 and TRBJ1-1; 9 bases are shared with TRBD1. Germline CDR1 SGHVS, CDR2 FNYEAQ. Trimming cost V 1 base and J 1 base; bases outside gene matches: 7. This CDR3 is built from 17 residues. Here the CDR3 DNA reads TGTGCCAGCAGCTTAGTCCCCGACAGGGGGAAGAACACTGAAGCTTTCTTT. Its protein product is CASSLVPDRGKNTEAFF.

The chain is built from TRBV27 and TRBJ1-6, with 8 bases lining up with TRBD1. The CDR3 loop spans 15 amino acids. Germline CDR1 reads MNHEY; CDR2 reads SMNVEV (reference sequence). Losses at the gene ends were 4 bases for V and 7 bases for J; bases not matched to a gene: 6. In DNA form, the CDR3 reads TGTGCCAGCAGTTCCGTGGGACAGGCCAATTCACCCCTCCACTTT. It translates to CASSSVGQANSPLHF.

This sequence joins TRBV4-1 and TRBJ1-1, with D unclear. Trimming removed 8 bases from V and 0 bases from J, with 7 bases in between. This CDR3 spans 12 amino acids. Per the germline V gene, CDR1 is MGHRA and CDR2 is YSYEKL. For the CDR3, the DNA is TGCGCCAGCGGAGAGATGAACACTGAAGCTTTCTTT. Translation gives CASGEMNTEAFF.

This chain uses TRBV11-2 with TRBJ2-2; D might be TRBD1 (5 bases). The CDR3 contains 17 residues. Germline assignment: CDR1 SGHAT and CDR2 FQNNGV. V was clipped by 5 bases and J by 0 bases, with 16 bases between them. The CDR3 region is CASSPPRQTTNTGELFF. The CDR3 bases are TGTGCCAGCAGCCCCCCTCGACAGACAACGAACACCGGGGAGCTGTTTTTT.

A note on this clone: The junction departs from the called germline gene at one end, perhaps through a read error. The J gene is TRBJ2-5, the V gene TRBV30; D gene ambiguous. The CDR3 contains 11 residues. CDR1 and CDR2 (germline): GTSNPN, SVGIG (reference sequence). CDR3 region: CAWSLQETQYF. In DNA, the CDR3 is TGTGCTTGGAGCCTACAAGAGACCCAGTACTTC.

The chain is built from TRBV10-3 and TRBJ1-2; 10 bases are shared with TRBD1. The V gene's germline CDR1 is ENHRY and CDR2 SYGVKD. This CDR3 region has 14 residues. V shed 7 bases and J 8 bases; nucleotides not matched to a gene: 10. As DNA, the CDR3 is TGTGCCATCAAAGGACAGGGGGTACGGGGGGGCTACACCTTC. Encoded protein: CAIKGQGVRGGYTF.

The chain combines TRBV5-6 with TRBJ2-1, with 9 bases matching TRBD1. The germline CDR1 and CDR2 sequences are SGHDT and YYEEEE. After removal of 0 bases from V and 0 bases from J, the junction contained 4 bases not matched to a gene. CDR3 length: 17 amino acids. CDR3: CASSLGTGDNSYNEQFF. In nucleotides, the CDR3 is TGTGCCAGCAGCTTGGGGACAGGGGATAACTCCTACAATGAGCAGTTCTTC. The entire variable domain, with the rest obtained from reference TRBV5-6 and TRBJ2-1, is as follows: DAGVTQSPTHLIKTRGQQVTLRCSPKSGHDTVSWYQQALGQGPQFIFQYYEEEERQRGNFPDRFSGHQFPNYSSELNVNALLLGDSALYLCASSLGTGDNSYNEQFFGPGTRLTVL.

This chain links TRBV2 with TRBJ2-2; possible D gene TRBD1, 6 bases. There are 14 residues in the CDR3. With 5 bases removed from V and 2 bases from J, the gap between germline ends came to 9 bases. Germline CDR1 SNHLY, CDR2 FYNNEI. Here the CDR3 DNA reads TGTGCCAGCAGTTTGGACAGTAACACCGGGGAGCTGTTTTTT. Its translation: CASSLDSNTGELFF.